Shown below are 30 T cell receptor beta chains from a single sample sequenced in a study of T cell responses to AZD1222 COVID-19 vaccine (dated by TCRdb to the early 2020s). Library preparation was by the immunoSEQ multiplex PCR assay. In TCRdb, the immuneACCESS table is reduced to in-frame sequences with V and J assigned. These tables do not hold every clone; where another copy was compared, an unresolved V gene accounts for under half, and the others remain unexplained. This sample holds about 110,000 clones; roughly 88% were observed only once. Almost 6.5% of the sample rests with the top ten. The time point label, as the study defines it: about 28 days (+/-7) after the second vaccine dose. The source was peripheral blood, collected 28 days after the second AZD1222 dose. The source is an adult who received the AZD1222 COVID-19 vaccine.

This rearrangement joins TRBV9 to TRBJ1-1; D might be TRBD1 (5 bases). Germline V gene sequence: CDR1 SGDLS, CDR2 YYNGEE. This CDR3 region has 15 residues. Trimming took 2 bases from V and 4 from J, leaving 15 bases between them. Here the CDR3 reads CASSVGGTAGTEAFF. CDR3 nucleotide sequence: TGTGCCAGCAGCGTGGGGGGGACGGCGGGCACTGAAGCTTTCTTT.

The chain carries TRBV27 and TRBJ1-3; D is ambiguous. The germline V gene has CDR1 MNHEY and CDR2 SMNVEV (reference sequence). V dropped 5 bases and J dropped 4 bases, with 12 bases sitting between them. This CDR3 has 14 amino acids. Here the CDR3 reads CASSPMKLGNTIYF. CDR3 bases: TGTGCCAGCAGTCCGATGAAATTGGGAAACACCATATATTTT.

The CDR3 here is CASGPWDEGNQPQHF. CDR3 in DNA: TGTGCCAGCGGTCCCTGGGACGAAGGGAATCAGCCCCAGCATTTT. The rearrangement links TRBV9 to TRBJ1-5, with TRBD1 as a possible D gene (5 bases). The CDR3 extends over 15 amino acids. Germline V gene data show CDR1 as SGDLS and CDR2 as YYNGEE. V was trimmed by 7 bases and J by 4 bases, leaving 18 bases between them.

This clone occurred a few times. V gene TRBV3-1 (or the pseudogene TRBV3-2) combines with J gene TRBJ2-7, with TRBD2 matching 8 bases. The CDR3 contains 16 residues. V dropped 3 bases and J dropped 5; count of bases not matched to a gene: 12. Looked up from germline, CDR1 is LGHDT and CDR2 is YNNKEL (reference sequence). Written as DNA, the CDR3 is TGTGCCAGCAGCCAGCCAAAGTCGGGGGGGCTCGACGAGCAGTACTTC. Its protein product is CASSQPKSGGLDEQYF.

CDR3 loop: CASSAGPEIGNTIYF. The CDR3 DNA reads TGTGCCAGCAGCGCGGGGCCTGAGATTGGAAACACCATATATTTT. The chain carries TRBV9 and TRBJ1-3; D perhaps matches TRBD1 (5 bases). The CDR3 spans 15 residues. CDR1 is SGDLS and CDR2 is YYNGEE in the germline V gene. The ends were cut back, 3 bases at V and 3 bases at J, with 13 bases in the middle.

This chain joins TRBV12-3 or TRBV12-4 and TRBJ1-2, with D perhaps TRBD1 (5 bases). The CDR3 is made up of 13 amino acids. The ends were cut back, 7 bases at V and 4 bases at J, with 13 bases in the middle. The DNA of the CDR3 is TGTGCCAGCAACAACCAGGGTGCCTATGGCTACACCTTC. This translates into CASNNQGAYGYTF.

This clone is classed as medium-sized. The V gene is TRBV7-3, the J gene TRBJ1-2, with 11 bases fitting TRBD1. The germline CDR1 and CDR2 sequences are SGHTA and FQGTGA. This CDR3 has 16 residues. V was pared by 5 bases and J by 8 bases, with 13 bases of the junction left unmatched. CDR3 sequence reads: CASSPGQGASAGGYTF. CDR3 DNA sequence: TGTGCCAGCAGCCCCGGACAGGGGGCGTCCGCCGGGGGCTACACCTTC.

The chain combines TRBV5-4 with TRBJ1-1, with D possibly being TRBD1 (5 bases). CDR3 length: 15 residues. The germline V gene has CDR1 SGHNT and CDR2 YYREEE (reference sequence). Trimming took 0 bases from V and 0 from J, leaving 9 bases between them. The CDR3 loop is CASSLVGVLNTEAFF. CDR3 nucleotides: TGTGCCAGCAGCTTGGTGGGGGTTTTGAACACTGAAGCTTTCTTT.

This chain links TRBV7-2 with TRBJ1-1; D not resolved. V was clipped by 5 bases and J by 0 bases, with 7 bases between them. The CDR3 totals 13 residues. Germline lookup yields CDR1 SGHTA and CDR2 FQGNSA. DNA for the CDR3: TGTGCCAGCAGCCTGCACATGAACACTGAAGCTTTCTTT. Translated: CASSLHMNTEAFF.

Note on this clone: Other DNA sequences within the sample encode an identical CDR3. The rearrangement uses TRBV10-1 and TRBJ1-1; D not certain. Deletions cut 0 bases from V and 1 base from J, with 3 bases between. Germline V gene lookup returns CDR1 WNHNN and CDR2 SYGVQD (reference sequence). The CDR3 contains 13 residues. DNA of the CDR3: TGCGCCAGCAGTGAGTCGGGGAACACTGAAGCTTTCTTT. Translated: CASSESGNTEAFF.

The chain employs TRBV4-1 and TRBJ2-7, with D hard to call. CDR1 and CDR2 from the germline V gene are MGHRA and YSYEKL. Trimming took off 0 bases at V and 4 bases at J, with 13 bases between the two ends. The CDR3 runs 15 residues. The CDR3 DNA sequence: TGCGCCAGCAGCCAAGATAGCTGGCAGGCGTACGAGCAGTACTTC. Translating gives CASSQDSWQAYEQYF.

The V call is TRBV29-1, the J call TRBJ1-1, with 9 bases that match TRBD1. V lost 7 bases and J lost 6; bases outside the gene matches: 6. Germline V gene lookup returns CDR1 SQVTM and CDR2 ANQGSEA. The CDR3 extends over 12 amino acids. This CDR3 is CSATGGAPEAFF. CDR3 nucleotide sequence: TGCAGCGCTACAGGGGGCGCGCCTGAAGCTTTCTTT.

This sequence joins TRBV9 and TRBJ1-1; 8 bases line up with TRBD1. This CDR3 comprises 15 residues. The trim removed 5 bases at V and 4 bases at J, leaving 10 bases unmatched. Germline values: CDR1 SGDLS, CDR2 YYNGEE. For the CDR3, the DNA is TGTGCCAGCAGTAGGGATCCGGGACAGGCCACTGAAGCTTTCTTT. Encoded protein: CASSRDPGQATEAFF.

V usage is TRBV5-1 and J usage is TRBJ1-1; 9 bases are shared with TRBD1. This CDR3 has 16 amino acids. The germline gives CDR1 SGHRS, CDR2 YFSETQ. The V and J ends lost 0 bases and 3 bases, in that order; junction bases with no gene match: 6. The CDR3, as DNA: TGCGCCAGCAGCTTGGGGACAGGGGATCGGGACACTGAAGCTTTCTTT. Protein product: CASSLGTGDRDTEAFF.

V gene TRBV20-1 combines with J gene TRBJ1-1; D may be TRBD1 (5 bases). Germline CDR1 is DFQATT and CDR2 is SNEGSKA (reference sequence). This CDR3 is 14 amino acids long. V shed 3 bases and J shed 4 bases, with 15 bases lying between them. CDR3 protein: CSASSGRGGTEAFF. Written as DNA, the CDR3 is TGCAGTGCTAGTTCGGGGAGGGGCGGCACTGAAGCTTTCTTT.

The chain couples TRBV19 to TRBJ2-6, with D unresolved. Looked up from germline, CDR1 is LNHDA and CDR2 is SQIVND (reference sequence). The CDR3 is made up of 16 amino acids. V lost 6 bases to trimming and J lost 0 bases, with 12 bases between them. The CDR3 nucleotides read TGTGCCAGTAGCAAATCAGGAGTCTCTGGGGCCAACGTCCTGACTTTC. It specifies CASSKSGVSGANVLTF. Drawing the rest from reference TRBV19 and TRBJ2-6, the complete variable domain is DGGITQSPKYLFRKEGQNVTLSCEQNLNHDAMYWYRQDPGQGLRLIYYSQIVNDFQKGDIAEGYSVSREKKESFPLTVTSAQKNPTAFYLCASSKSGVSGANVLTFGAGSRLTVL.

This chain joins TRBV3-1 (or the pseudogene TRBV3-2) and TRBJ1-1, with D maybe TRBD1 (6 bases). V was clipped by 5 bases and J by 6 bases, with 13 bases between them. CDR1 and CDR2 from the germline V gene are LGHDT and YNNKEL (reference sequence). CDR3 size: 13 residues. CDR3 residues: CASSTTGSAEAFF. The CDR3 DNA sequence: TGTGCCAGCAGCACAACAGGGAGCGCTGAAGCTTTCTTT.

The rearrangement joins TRBV4-1 to TRBJ1-5, with D unclear. V was clipped by 0 bases and J by 5 bases, with 5 bases between them. The CDR3 spans 13 residues. Germline assignment: CDR1 MGHRA and CDR2 YSYEKL. The CDR3 coding sequence is TGCGCCAGCAGCCAAGAACGGGATCAGCCCCAGCATTTT. Its protein product is CASSQERDQPQHF.

This rearrangement joins TRBV7-9 to TRBJ1-6; D not resolved. Trimming removed 11 bases at V and 8 bases at J, with 16 bases between. Per germline, CDR1 SEHNR and CDR2 FQNEAQ (reference sequence). The CDR3 runs 13 residues. CDR3 loop: CAGGPPGDSPLHF. The CDR3 bases are TGTGCCGGCGGGCCCCCTGGGGATTCACCCCTCCACTTT.

The CDR3 is CASSLSGYNSPLHF. The CDR3 DNA is TGCGCCAGCAGCCTCTCAGGGTATAATTCACCCCTCCACTTT. This chain joins TRBV5-1 and TRBJ1-6, with D possibly TRBD1 on 5 matching bases. V lost 4 bases and J 4 bases, leaving 9 bases between the germline ends. This CDR3 comprises 14 residues. The V gene's germline CDR1 is SGHRS and CDR2 YFSETQ.

The rearrangement joins TRBV7-3 to TRBJ2-1; 10 nucleotides align to TRBD2. CDR3 size: 16 residues. Germline V gene lookup returns CDR1 SGHTA and CDR2 FQGTGA. J gave up 0 bases and V 2 bases, and 1 base lay outside the gene matches. Here the CDR3 DNA reads TGTGCCAGCAGCTTATCTAGCGGGAGCTCCTACAATGAGCAGTTCTTC. Protein: CASSLSSGSSYNEQFF.

In this sample, this clone turned up once. The gene calls are TRBV6-5 and TRBJ1-3; possibly TRBD1 for D (5 bases). The V and J ends lost 6 bases and 0 bases respectively, with 9 bases between them. Germline V CDR1 and CDR2: MNHEY, SVGAGI. The CDR3 runs to 14 residues. CDR3 residues: CASSLDSSGNTIYF. DNA of the CDR3: TGTGCCAGCAGCTTAGACAGCTCTGGAAACACCATATATTTT.

V is TRBV18 and J is TRBJ1-5; D uncertain. The germline gives CDR1 KGHSH, CDR2 LQKENI. The CDR3 has 14 residues. Between the trimmed V and J ends, which lost 6 bases and 3 bases, there was a span of 12 bases. CDR3 sequence reads: CASSLETINQPQHF. CDR3 nucleotides: TGTGCCAGCTCCCTGGAGACTATCAATCAGCCCCAGCATTTT.

This chain connects TRBV7-2 to TRBJ2-1; D gene ambiguous. Germline V gives CDR1 SGHTA, CDR2 FQGNSA. This CDR3 has 10 amino acids. Trimming removed 6 bases at V and 12 bases at J, with 9 bases between. The CDR3 is CASRGDAQFF. CDR3 in DNA: TGTGCCAGCAGGGGCGACGCGCAGTTCTTC.

This clone has only one observation. V and J are TRBV28 and TRBJ1-2, with D possibly matching TRBD1 (6 bases). This CDR3 is built from 12 residues. Germline V CDR1 and CDR2: MDHEN, SYDVKM. The V gene lost 7 bases and the J gene lost 8 bases, with 14 bases spanning the gap. The CDR3 region is CASTGEVLGYTF. DNA for the CDR3: TGTGCCAGCACAGGGGAGGTATTGGGCTACACCTTC.

The chain carries TRBV5-6 and TRBJ1-6; a weak D match, TRBD1 (6 bases). The CDR3 is made up of 15 amino acids. V dropped 4 bases and J dropped 8 bases, with 16 bases sitting between them. Germline V gives CDR1 SGHDT, CDR2 YYEEEE. The CDR3 is CASSQSGTRYSPLHF. CDR3 sequence (DNA): TGTGCCAGCAGCCAGAGCGGGACACGCTATTCACCCCTCCACTTT.

This chain uses TRBV7-2 with TRBJ1-1, with 9 bases fitting TRBD1. There are 14 residues in the CDR3. CDR1 SGHTA and CDR2 FQGNSA come from the germline V gene. V shed 1 base, J shed 7 bases, and the junction held 4 bases outside the gene matches. Here the CDR3 reads CASSLVDRGIEAFF. DNA for the CDR3: TGTGCCAGCAGCTTAGTGGACAGGGGTATTGAAGCTTTCTTT.

The rearrangement joins TRBV3-1 (or the pseudogene TRBV3-2) to TRBJ1-5, with D tentatively TRBD1 (6 bases). Germline CDR1 reads LGHDT; CDR2 reads YNNKEL (reference sequence). V shed 1 base and J shed 1 base, with 11 bases lying between them. There are 16 residues in the CDR3. CDR3 nucleotide sequence: TGTGCCAGCAGCCAAGGGGGGGGCCCGAGCAATCAGCCCCAGCATTTT. Translation gives CASSQGGGPSNQPQHF.

The genes are TRBV19 and TRBJ1-2; the D is unclear. CDR1 and CDR2 (germline): LNHDA, SQIVND (reference sequence). The CDR3 spans 8 residues. V was cut by 10 bases and J by 13 bases, with 10 bases left in between. The CDR3 sequence is CATSPSTF. For the CDR3, the DNA is TGTGCCACCAGCCCCAGCACCTTC. Supplemented by reference TRBV19 and TRBJ1-2, the full variable domain reads DGGITQSPKYLFRKEGQNVTLSCEQNLNHDAMYWYRQDPGQGLRLIYYSQIVNDFQKGDIAEGYSVSREKKESFPLTVTSAQKNPTAFYLCATSPSTFGSGTRLTVV.

V gene TRBV4-2 combines with J gene TRBJ2-3; tentative D call: TRBD2 (6 bases). In germline, CDR1 is LGHNA, CDR2 YNFKEQ. Trimming cost V 5 bases and J 4 bases, with 16 bases left between them. This CDR3 has 15 amino acids. The CDR3 spells CASSSRLDFADTQYF. For the CDR3, the DNA is TGTGCCAGCAGCTCCCGACTAGACTTCGCAGATACGCAGTATTTT.